The rows below give T cell receptor beta chains drawn from one sample of a study of CD8+CD57+ T cells in acquired aplastic anemia. TCRdb analysed the reads with MiXCR anew, one entry per CDR3 protein. The top ten clones hold 4% of a sample with just over 400,000 distinct CDR3 sequences, 55% to 75% of them seen once. The sample consisted of sorted CD4+, CD8+, or CD8+CD57+ T cells (not recorded which) from PBMCs. All receptors derive from a human donor in good health, serving as a control. Each CDR3 is given with its conserved first and last residue. Fields, in order: V gene, clone size, D gene, CDR3 length, J gene, CDR3 DNA, CDR3 protein. A D gene is named only where the DNA matches it firmly. The size of a clone is reported for some rows only, either as once, few or many, or as a class for expanded clones.

V gene: TRBV29-1; clone size: .; D gene: .; CDR3 length: 13; J gene: TRBJ2-1; CDR3 DNA: TGTGGCATTTGGGCCAGAGGGTTCAATGAGCAGTTCTTC; CDR3 protein: CGIWARGFNEQFF
V gene: TRBV30; clone size: .; D gene: .; CDR3 length: 16; J gene: TRBJ2-3; CDR3 DNA: TGTGCCTGGAGTGTACTACAGGGAATAGTTACAGATACGCAGTATTTT; CDR3 protein: CAWSVLQGIVTDTQYF
V gene: TRBV2; clone size: .; D gene: .; CDR3 length: 13; J gene: TRBJ2-7; CDR3 DNA: TGTGCCAGCAGTCGGCAGAGGTCCTATGAGCAGTACTTC; CDR3 protein: CASSRQRSYEQYF
V gene: TRBV6-1; clone size: .; D gene: .; CDR3 length: 15; J gene: TRBJ2-1; CDR3 DNA: TGTGCCAGCAGAAGACAGAGCGGGTCCTACAATGAGCAGTTCTTC; CDR3 protein: CASRRQSGSYNEQFF
V gene: TRBV20-1; clone size: .; D gene: .; CDR3 length: 12; J gene: TRBJ2-7; CDR3 DNA: TGCAGTGCAAACCGGGACAACTATGCACAGTACTTC; CDR3 protein: CSANRDNYAQYF
V gene: TRBV11-3; clone size: .; D gene: .; CDR3 length: 14; J gene: TRBJ2-7; CDR3 DNA: TGTGCCAGCAGCTTAGCGGGACTCTTATACGAGCAGTACTTC; CDR3 protein: CASSLAGLLYEQYF
V gene: TRBV12-3/TRBV12-4; clone size: .; D gene: TRBD1; CDR3 length: 13; J gene: TRBJ2-7; CDR3 DNA: TGTGCCAGCAGTTTCTACAGGGGCTACGAGCAGTACTTC; CDR3 protein: CASSFYRGYEQYF
V gene: TRBV7-8; clone size: .; D gene: .; CDR3 length: 14; J gene: TRBJ2-3; CDR3 DNA: TGTGCCAGCAGCCCGTCCGCCTTTGGAGATACGCAGTATTTT; CDR3 protein: CASSPSAFGDTQYF
V gene: TRBV5-8; clone size: .; D gene: .; CDR3 length: 16; J gene: TRBJ1-5; CDR3 DNA: TGTGCCAGCAGCGTGAGGTCTATGTCTAGCAATCAGCCCCAGCATTTT; CDR3 protein: CASSVRSMSSNQPQHF
V gene: TRBV20-1; clone size: .; D gene: .; CDR3 length: 13; J gene: TRBJ1-1; CDR3 DNA: TGCAGCGCTACCGTGCCAGAGACCCAGGAAGCTTTCTTT; CDR3 protein: CSATVPETQEAFF
V gene: TRBV3-2; clone size: .; D gene: .; CDR3 length: 10; J gene: TRBJ2-6; CDR3 DNA: TGTGCCAGCAGCCAAGAACTCCGGACTTTC; CDR3 protein: CASSQELRTF
V gene: TRBV5-4; clone size: .; D gene: .; CDR3 length: 13; J gene: TRBJ2-5; CDR3 DNA: TGTGCCAGCAGCTCACAGAAGGAAGAGACCCAGTACTTC; CDR3 protein: CASSSQKEETQYF
V gene: TRBV19; clone size: many; D gene: .; CDR3 length: 13; J gene: TRBJ1-2; CDR3 DNA: TGTGCCAGTACCGACCGAGGGGAGGGTGGCTACACCTTC; CDR3 protein: CASTDRGEGGYTF
V gene: TRBV9; clone size: .; D gene: .; CDR3 length: 13; J gene: TRBJ1-6; CDR3 DNA: TGTGCCAGCAGCGTAGGGGTGGGGATACCCCTCCACTTT; CDR3 protein: CASSVGVGIPLHF
V gene: TRBV5-4; clone size: .; D gene: .; CDR3 length: 15; J gene: TRBJ1-1; CDR3 DNA: TGTGCCAGCAGACAGACGGCTGAATTGAACACTGAAGCTTTCTTT; CDR3 protein: CASRQTAELNTEAFF
V gene: TRBV7-9; clone size: .; D gene: .; CDR3 length: 14; J gene: TRBJ2-2; CDR3 DNA: TGTGCCAGCGGGTTAGACGCGAACACCGGGATGCGGTGTTTT; CDR3 protein: CASGLDANTGMRCF
V gene: TRBV29-1; clone size: .; D gene: .; CDR3 length: 14; J gene: TRBJ1-1; CDR3 DNA: TGCAGCGTACGGCTAGCGACAGTGAACACTGAAGCTTTCTTT; CDR3 protein: CSVRLATVNTEAFF
V gene: TRBV11-2; clone size: .; D gene: TRBD2; CDR3 length: 18; J gene: TRBJ2-1; CDR3 DNA: TGTGCCAGCAGCTTAGATCGTGGGACTAGCGGGGGGGCAAATGAGCAGTTCTTC; CDR3 protein: CASSLDRGTSGGANEQFF
V gene: TRBV7-3; clone size: .; D gene: .; CDR3 length: 13; J gene: TRBJ2-3; CDR3 DNA: TGTGCCAGCAGCTTAGCACCTAACTACGAGCAGTATTTT; CDR3 protein: CASSLAPNYEQYF
V gene: TRBV5-1; clone size: once; D gene: .; CDR3 length: 12; J gene: TRBJ2-3; CDR3 DNA: TGTGCCAGCAGGTCGGGGAACAATGAGCAGTATTTT; CDR3 protein: CASRSGNNEQYF
V gene: TRBV2; clone size: .; D gene: TRBD2; CDR3 length: 18; J gene: TRBJ2-5; CDR3 DNA: TGCGCCAGCAGGGAAGCCATGACTAGCGGAGACACCCAAGAGACTCAGTACTTC; CDR3 protein: CASREAMTSGDTQETQYF
V gene: TRBV15; clone size: .; D gene: .; CDR3 length: 15; J gene: TRBJ1-5; CDR3 DNA: TGTGCCACCAGCAGAGTTGGGGAGGGTGATCAGCCCCAGCATTTT; CDR3 protein: CATSRVGEGDQPQHF
V gene: TRBV6-9; clone size: .; D gene: .; CDR3 length: 14; J gene: TRBJ1-5; CDR3 DNA: TGTGCCATCAGGAACGCAGGGGGCAATCAGCCCCAGCATTTT; CDR3 protein: CAIRNAGGNQPQHF
V gene: TRBV7-2; clone size: .; D gene: TRBD1; CDR3 length: 16; J gene: TRBJ2-7; CDR3 DNA: TGTGCCAGCAGCATAGGACAGGACGGCCCAGCCCAGCATCAGTACTTC; CDR3 protein: CASSIGQDGPAQHQYF
V gene: TRBV12-3/TRBV12-4; clone size: .; D gene: TRBD2; CDR3 length: 15; J gene: TRBJ2-1; CDR3 DNA: TGTGCCAGCAGTATCAGCGGGGCCCTTTACGATGAGCAGTTCTTC; CDR3 protein: CASSISGALYDEQFF
V gene: TRBV7-2; clone size: .; D gene: .; CDR3 length: 14; J gene: TRBJ2-7; CDR3 DNA: TGTGCCAGCAGCTTAGCACATAACGGCGACGATGAGCAGTTC; CDR3 protein: CASSLAHNGDDEQF
V gene: TRBV12-3/TRBV12-4; clone size: .; D gene: TRBD2; CDR3 length: 16; J gene: TRBJ2-6; CDR3 DNA: TGTGCCAGCGGTGGAGCGGGGGCCGGTGGGGCCAACGTCCTGACTTTC; CDR3 protein: CASGGAGAGGANVLTF
V gene: TRBV12-3/TRBV12-4; clone size: many; D gene: .; CDR3 length: 13; J gene: TRBJ2-3; CDR3 DNA: TGTGCCAGCAGTTTTCGGGGCACAGATACGCAGTATTTT; CDR3 protein: CASSFRGTDTQYF
V gene: TRBV5-4; clone size: .; D gene: .; CDR3 length: 13; J gene: TRBJ1-2; CDR3 DNA: TGTGCCAGCAGGCCCGGGGGGGTTCGAGGCTACACCTTC; CDR3 protein: CASRPGGVRGYTF
V gene: TRBV5-1; clone size: many; D gene: .; CDR3 length: 14; J gene: TRBJ1-2; CDR3 DNA: TGCGCCAGCAGCTTGGATCAGGGACCCTATGGCTACACCTTC; CDR3 protein: CASSLDQGPYGYTF
V gene: TRBV6-1; clone size: few; D gene: .; CDR3 length: 16; J gene: TRBJ1-5; CDR3 DNA: TGTGCCAGCAGTTACGAAGCAGAATATAGCAATCAGCCCCAGCATTTT; CDR3 protein: CASSYEAEYSNQPQHF
V gene: TRBV12-3/TRBV12-4; clone size: once; D gene: .; CDR3 length: 13; J gene: TRBJ1-3; CDR3 DNA: TGTGCCAGGACTACCCTGCCTGGAAACACCATATATTTT; CDR3 protein: CARTTLPGNTIYF
V gene: TRBV25-1; clone size: .; D gene: .; CDR3 length: 11; J gene: TRBJ2-7; CDR3 DNA: TGTGCCAGCAGTGGGGTTAACGAGCAGTACTTC; CDR3 protein: CASSGVNEQYF
V gene: TRBV27; clone size: many; D gene: .; CDR3 length: 14; J gene: TRBJ1-2; CDR3 DNA: TGTGCCAGCAGCCAGGACTCAGCTAACTATGGCTACACCTTC; CDR3 protein: CASSQDSANYGYTF
V gene: TRBV5-8; clone size: many; D gene: TRBD1; CDR3 length: 14; J gene: TRBJ2-3; CDR3 DNA: TGTGCCAGCAGCTTGAGGACAGGGGATCGGCCGCAGTATTTT; CDR3 protein: CASSLRTGDRPQYF
V gene: TRBV15; clone size: .; D gene: .; CDR3 length: 15; J gene: TRBJ1-1; CDR3 DNA: TGTGCCACCAGCAGAGACACGCGCATGAACACTGAAGCTTTCTTT; CDR3 protein: CATSRDTRMNTEAFF
V gene: TRBV7-2; clone size: .; D gene: .; CDR3 length: 13; J gene: TRBJ1-1; CDR3 DNA: TGTGCCAGCAGCTCCCAAGCGGATACTGAAGCTTTCTTC; CDR3 protein: CASSSQADTEAFF
V gene: TRBV5-1; clone size: .; D gene: .; CDR3 length: 11; J gene: TRBJ2-7; CDR3 DNA: TGCGCCAGCAGCCTAAAGTACGAGCAGTACTTC; CDR3 protein: CASSLKYEQYF
V gene: TRBV11-2; clone size: .; D gene: .; CDR3 length: 15; J gene: TRBJ2-7; CDR3 DNA: TGTGCCAGCAGCGAACAAGCGAACAGCACCTACGAGCAGTACTTC; CDR3 protein: CASSEQANSTYEQYF
V gene: TRBV20-1; clone size: once; D gene: TRBD1; CDR3 length: 14; J gene: TRBJ1-5; CDR3 DNA: TGCAGTGCTAGACCGACAGGGAGCAATCAGCCCCAGCATTTT; CDR3 protein: CSARPTGSNQPQHF